Following are 17 T cell receptor beta chains from one sample sequenced in a study of beta chain features in type 1 diabetes. Of the isolated RNA, all was reverse transcribed, and so the sequenced material was expressed TCRB transcripts. The assay was immunoSEQ multiplex PCR, and TCRdb's table has in-frame clones only and misses some. The table shows around 150,000 clones, with about 7% occurring only once. Sequencing was carried out using central memory CD4+ T cells from blood. These receptor sequences come from a woman aged 25 to 39 in good health.

Concerning this clone: Other DNA sequences of this sample code for an identical CDR3. The J gene is TRBJ2-1, the V gene TRBV7-9; TRBD2 aligns across 7 bases. The trim removed 2 bases at V and 4 bases at J, leaving 5 bases unmatched. Germline V gene lookup returns CDR1 SEHNR and CDR2 FQNEAQ (reference sequence). This CDR3 contains 15 residues. The CDR3 protein is CASSLLLAEYNEQFF. The CDR3, as DNA: TGTGCCAGCAGCTTACTGCTAGCGGAATACAATGAGCAGTTCTTC. Full variable domain (remainder filled in from reference TRBV7-9 and TRBJ2-1): DTGVSQNPRHKITKRGQNVTFRCDPISEHNRLYWYRQTLGQGPEFLTYFQNEAQLEKSRLLSDRFSAERPKGSFSTLEIQRTEQGDSAMYLCASSLLLAEYNEQFFGPGTRLTVL.

V and J are TRBV4-1 and TRBJ2-7, with TRBD2 matching 8 bases. The trim removed 1 base at V and 3 bases at J, leaving 11 bases unmatched. This CDR3 has 17 amino acids. Per the germline V gene, CDR1 is MGHRA and CDR2 is YSYEKL. The CDR3 here is CASSQVRGRREDYEQYF. CDR3 sequence (DNA): TGCGCCAGCAGCCAAGTAAGAGGCCGGCGGGAGGACTACGAGCAGTACTTC.

The V call is TRBV7-8, the J call TRBJ2-2; TRBD2 might be the D (6 bases). This CDR3 spans 17 amino acids. V lost 5 bases to trimming and J lost 6 bases, with 22 bases between them. Looked up from germline, CDR1 is SGHVS and CDR2 is FQNEAQ. The CDR3 reads CASSPKEGFIGSGELFF. For the CDR3, the DNA is TGTGCCAGCAGCCCAAAGGAGGGGTTTATAGGCTCCGGGGAGCTGTTTTTT.

The chain employs TRBV7-9 and TRBJ1-5; a weak D match, TRBD1 (6 bases). V was trimmed by 4 bases and J by 9 bases, leaving 13 bases between them. CDR3 length: 13 residues. Germline CDR1 SEHNR, CDR2 FQNEAQ (reference sequence). The CDR3 sequence is CASSSQGHGPQHF. CDR3 nucleotide sequence: TGTGCCAGCAGCTCTCAGGGGCACGGGCCCCAGCATTTT.

DNA for the CDR3: TGTGCCACCAGCAGAGATACTAGTCCTTATCAGCCCCAGCATTTT. This sequence encodes CATSRDTSPYQPQHF. The V and J genes are TRBV15 and TRBJ1-5; no clear D. Germline V lookup: CDR1 LNHNV, CDR2 YYDKDF (reference sequence). CDR3 length: 15 amino acids. Trimming took off 0 bases at V and 5 bases at J, with 11 bases between the two ends. The whole variable domain, remainder taken from reference TRBV15 and TRBJ1-5, is DAMVIQNPRYQVTQFGKPVTLSCSQTLNHNVMYWYQQKSSQAPKLLFHYYDKDFNNEADTPDNFQSRRPNTSFCFLDIRSPGLGDTAMYLCATSRDTSPYQPQHFGDGTRLSIL.

This clone has just a few counts. This chain uses TRBV19 with TRBJ2-7, with 7 bases matching TRBD2. Trimming took 5 bases from V and 3 from J; bases not matched to a gene: 10. The CDR3 covers 15 residues. Germline V gene lookup returns CDR1 LNHDA and CDR2 SQIVND (reference sequence). The CDR3 reads CASSYRIGGSYEQYF. CDR3 in DNA: TGTGCCAGTAGTTACCGTATCGGGGGGAGCTACGAGCAGTACTTC.

The chain employs TRBV10-3 and TRBJ1-5; 8 bases are a match to TRBD1. The length of the CDR3 is 14 residues. From germline, CDR1 is ENHRY and CDR2 SYGVKD. V gave up 10 bases and J gave up 2 bases; unmatched junction bases: 7. The CDR3 reads CATRAGGRNQPQHF. The CDR3, as DNA: TGTGCCACCCGGGCAGGGGGCCGCAATCAGCCCCAGCATTTT.

The chain has TRBV6-1 and TRBJ2-3, with TRBD1 identical over 9 bases. In germline, CDR1 is MNHNS, CDR2 SASEGT. After removal of 6 bases from V and 3 bases from J, the junction contained 1 base not matched to a gene. The CDR3 sequence is 13 residues long. The CDR3 loop is CASRGQGTDTQYF. The CDR3 DNA sequence: TGTGCCAGCAGGGGACAGGGAACAGATACGCAGTATTTT.

The sample holds many counts of this clone. This rearrangement joins TRBV30 to TRBJ1-2, with D perhaps matching TRBD1 (5 bases). The CDR3 consists of 12 residues. The germline V and J ends were trimmed by 2 bases and 5 bases, with 9 bases remaining between them. Germline values: CDR1 GTSNPN, CDR2 SVGIG (reference sequence). DNA for the CDR3: TGTGCCTGGAGTCCGGGGGATTATGGCTACACCTTC. This gives the protein CAWSPGDYGYTF. Based on the CDR3 plus reference TRBV30 and TRBJ1-2, the full variable domain is SQTIHQWPATLVQPVGSPLSLECTVEGTSNPNLYWYRQAAGRGLQLLFYSVGIGQISSEVPQNLSASRPQDRQFILSSKKLLLSDSGFYLCAWSPGDYGYTFGSGTRLTVV.

This clone has a handful of counts. The chain recombines TRBV7-2 with TRBJ2-1; maybe TRBD1 (6 bases). V lost 5 bases to trimming and J lost 4 bases, with 12 bases between them. Germline lookup yields CDR1 SGHTA and CDR2 FQGNSA. This CDR3 spans 14 amino acids. CDR3 sequence reads: CASSPGTPYNEQFF. In DNA, the CDR3 is TGTGCCAGCAGCCCCGGGACACCATACAATGAGCAGTTCTTC. The entire variable domain, with the rest obtained from reference TRBV7-2 and TRBJ2-1, is as follows: GAGVSQSPSNKVTEKGKDVELRCDPISGHTALYWYRQSLGQGLEFLIYFQGNSAPDKSGLPSDRFSAERTGGSVSTLTIQRTQQEDSAVYLCASSPGTPYNEQFFGPGTRLTVL.

J is TRBJ2-4 and V is TRBV5-4, with 9 bases aligning to TRBD2. The J segment lost 3 bases and the V segment lost 1 base, leaving 14 bases of the junction unmatched. CDR1 is SGHNT, CDR2 YYREEE, per germline (reference sequence). This CDR3 has 19 amino acids. The CDR3 coding sequence is TGTGCCAGCAGCTTGTATGGCGGGAGGGCCCCTAGAAACAAAAACATTCAGTACTTC. Translating gives CASSLYGGRAPRNKNIQYF.

This clone has more than one count but fewer than ten. V is TRBV5-6 and J is TRBJ1-2; 7 bases line up with TRBD1. CDR1 and CDR2 (germline): SGHDT, YYEEEE. This CDR3 has 13 amino acids. V trimming: 5 bases; J trimming: 6 bases; junction bases outside the gene matches: 7. The CDR3 loop reads CASRPGTVDGYTF. CDR3 coding DNA: TGTGCCAGCAGGCCCGGGACAGTTGATGGCTACACCTTC.

This clone was detected many times. This rearrangement joins TRBV7-2 to TRBJ2-5, with 7 bases that match TRBD2. V gave up 5 bases and J gave up 5 bases; unmatched junction bases: 8. There are 14 residues in the CDR3. CDR1 is SGHTA, CDR2 FQGNSA, per germline. As DNA, the CDR3 is TGTGCCAGCAGCCCTGGGACTACGCCTGAGACCCAGTACTTC. Translated, it gives CASSPGTTPETQYF.

This clone was recorded many times. The chain is built from TRBV14 and TRBJ1-2; 10 bases are a match to TRBD1. The CDR3 loop spans 16 amino acids. The ends lost 3 bases at V and 6 bases at J; junction bases unmatched: 10. The germline gives CDR1 SGHDN, CDR2 FVKESK. This CDR3 reads CASSHNPGQGTNGYTF. In nucleotides, the CDR3 is TGTGCCAGCAGCCATAACCCGGGACAGGGGACCAATGGCTACACCTTC.

The DNA of the CDR3 is TGTGCCAGCAGCTTCGGATTACTAGCGAGCCTTCAGACAGATACGCAGTATTTT. Its protein is CASSFGLLASLQTDTQYF. The chain employs TRBV7-2 and TRBJ2-3, with 7 nucleotides matching TRBD2. The CDR3 consists of 18 residues. The trim removed 3 bases at V and 3 bases at J, leaving 15 bases unmatched. CDR1 and CDR2 from the germline V gene are SGHTA and FQGNSA.

In its sample, this clone was seen many times. The V and J genes are TRBV4-2 and TRBJ1-3, with a weak D call TRBD1 (5 bases). Germline V gene lookup returns CDR1 LGHNA and CDR2 YNFKEQ. The CDR3 covers 15 residues. The V gene lost 5 bases and the J gene lost 0 bases, with 11 bases spanning the gap. CDR3 sequence (DNA): TGTGCCAGCAGCTCGGACATCAACTCTGGAAACACCATATATTTT. Amino acid sequence: CASSSDINSGNTIYF.

This clone has a count of ten or more. The gene calls are TRBV30 and TRBJ1-1, with D hard to call. Trimming took off 1 base at V and 0 bases at J, with 6 bases between the two ends. The length of the CDR3 is 13 residues. Per the germline V gene, CDR1 is GTSNPN and CDR2 is SVGIG (reference sequence). The CDR3 bases are TGTGCCTGGAGTGCGCAGTTGAACACTGAAGCTTTCTTT. This translates into CAWSAQLNTEAFF.